This T cell receptor beta chain was sequenced in a study of blood T cell repertoires in COVID-19. Study context: The United States, Italy and Spain were the sources of the acute and convalescent COVID-19 samples. Sources were T cells, B-cell-depleted T cells, or PBMCs; the material itself was cDNA or gDNA.

How the authors handled the data: Amplifying reference gene primers gave estimates of nucleated cell counts. The data were produced by immunoSEQ multiplex PCR, yet TCRdb's version contains in-frame clones alone and is incomplete. That table furnishes V, J and clone size, whereas the DNA furnished D and trimming. The data show about 490,000 clones, 75% to 90% seen once. The V gene's germline CDR1 is KGHDR and CDR2 SFDVKD. V was clipped by 4 bases and J by 0 bases, with 9 bases between them. The CDR3 is made up of 15 amino acids. This chain connects TRBV24-1 to TRBJ2-1; D unresolved. This clonotype was sampled from a human donor in a cohort sampled during active COVID-19. The sequenced sample was peripheral blood. The CDR3 sequence: CATSEQLSSYNEQFF. The CDR3, as DNA: TGTGCCACCAGTGAACAGTTGAGCTCCTACAATGAGCAGTTCTTC.